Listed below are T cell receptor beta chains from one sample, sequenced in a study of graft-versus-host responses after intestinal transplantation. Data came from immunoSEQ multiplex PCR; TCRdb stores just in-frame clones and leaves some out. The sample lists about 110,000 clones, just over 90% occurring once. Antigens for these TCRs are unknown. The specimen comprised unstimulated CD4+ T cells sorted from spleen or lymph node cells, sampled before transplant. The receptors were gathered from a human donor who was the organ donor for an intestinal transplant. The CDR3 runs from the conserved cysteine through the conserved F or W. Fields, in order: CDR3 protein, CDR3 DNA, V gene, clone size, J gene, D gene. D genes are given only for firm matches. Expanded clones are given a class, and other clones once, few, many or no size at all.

CDR3: CASSVTGRSATNEKLFF
DNA: TGTGCCAGCAGTGTGACAGGCCGATCCGCAACTAATGAAAAACTGTTTTTT
V: TRBV28
size: -
J: TRBJ1-4
D: -

CDR3: CASRRKGQLRNEQFF
DNA: TGTGCCAGCAGACGCAAAGGACAGCTTCGTAATGAGCAGTTCTTC
V: TRBV28
size: -
J: TRBJ2-1
D: -

CDR3: CASSSPGTGASYEQYF
DNA: TGTGCCAGCAGTTCCCCCGGGACAGGGGCCTCCTACGAGCAGTACTTC
V: TRBV28
size: once
J: TRBJ2-7
D: TRBD1

CDR3: CAWSGGAGGNQPQHF
DNA: TGTGCCTGGAGTGGAGGGGCGGGAGGCAATCAGCCCCAGCATTTT
V: TRBV30
size: -
J: TRBJ1-5
D: -

CDR3: CASSKVAGQGIYEQYF
DNA: TGTGCCAGCAGCAAGGTAGCGGGACAGGGGATCTACGAGCAGTACTTC
V: TRBV4-2
size: -
J: TRBJ2-7
D: TRBD1

CDR3: CASSLVSESDTQYF
DNA: TGCGCCAGCAGCTTAGTGTCGGAGTCAGATACGCAGTATTTT
V: TRBV5-1
size: -
J: TRBJ2-3
D: -

CDR3: CSARSDRAFF
DNA: TGCAGTGCTAGGTCGGACAGGGCCTTCTTC
V: TRBV20-1
size: -
J: TRBJ1-2
D: TRBD1

CDR3: CASSFFRGARGQDMANEQFF
DNA: TGTGCCAGCAGTTTTTTCCGTGGGGCAAGAGGACAAGATATGGCCAATGAGCAGTTCTTC
V: TRBV27
size: -
J: TRBJ2-1
D: -

CDR3: CASSPDGPREAFF
DNA: TGCGCCAGCAGCCCGGACGGCCCCAGGGAAGCTTTCTTT
V: TRBV5-1
size: -
J: TRBJ1-1
D: -

CDR3: CASSPASGRYTGELFF
DNA: TGTGCCAGCTCACCGGCTAGCGGGAGGTACACCGGGGAGCTGTTTTTT
V: TRBV18
size: -
J: TRBJ2-2
D: TRBD2

CDR3: CASSQDKTSGLNIQYF
DNA: TGCGCCAGCAGCCAAGATAAGACTAGCGGGCTAAACATTCAGTACTTC
V: TRBV4-3
size: -
J: TRBJ2-4
D: TRBD2

CDR3: CASSGQKSTGELFF
DNA: TGTGCCAGCAGTGGACAGAAAAGCACCGGGGAGCTGTTTTTT
V: TRBV9
size: once
J: TRBJ2-2
D: -

CDR3: CASSIPGQGGYTF
DNA: TGTGCCAGTAGTATTCCTGGACAGGGAGGCTACACCTTC
V: TRBV19
size: -
J: TRBJ1-2
D: TRBD1

CDR3: CASSRNTGELFF
DNA: TGTGCCAGCAGTAGAAACACCGGGGAGCTGTTTTTT
V: TRBV6-1
size: -
J: TRBJ2-2
D: -

CDR3: CASSFGVFSYEQYF
DNA: TGTGCCAGCAGTTTTGGGGTTTTCTCCTACGAGCAGTACTTC
V: TRBV6-6
size: once
J: TRBJ2-7
D: -

CDR3: CASSYGGSYNEQFF
DNA: TGTGCCAGCAGTTACGGGGGCTCCTACAATGAGCAGTTCTTC
V: TRBV27
size: -
J: TRBJ2-1
D: -

CDR3: CASARGGWSEYEQYF
DNA: TGTGCCAGCGCCAGGGGCGGTTGGTCCGAGTACGAGCAGTACTTC
V: TRBV6-5
size: once
J: TRBJ2-7
D: -

CDR3: CAVGDRPYTEAFF
DNA: TGTGCCGTGGGGGATAGGCCGTACACTGAAGCTTTCTTT
V: TRBV10-3
size: -
J: TRBJ1-1
D: -

CDR3: CASGLVPGRSSYEQYF
DNA: TGTGCTAGTGGTTTGGTTCCGGGGCGTAGCTCCTACGAGCAGTACTTC
V: TRBV12-5
size: -
J: TRBJ2-7
D: -

CDR3: CASSLRGLGNQPQHF
DNA: TGTGCCAGCAGCTTACGGGGGCTCGGCAATCAGCCCCAGCATTTT
V: TRBV7-2
size: -
J: TRBJ1-5
D: -

CDR3: CAISDRAGELFF
DNA: TGTGCCATCAGTGACAGGGCCGGGGAGCTGTTTTTT
V: TRBV10-3
size: -
J: TRBJ2-2
D: -

CDR3: CAWSGLAGGWQFF
DNA: TGTGCCTGGAGCGGACTAGCGGGAGGCTGGCAGTTCTTC
V: TRBV30
size: -
J: TRBJ2-1
D: TRBD2

CDR3: CASSLLAGGGDTQYF
DNA: TGCGCCAGCAGCCTACTAGCGGGAGGGGGAGATACGCAGTATTTT
V: TRBV5-1
size: -
J: TRBJ2-3
D: TRBD2

CDR3: CASSLSSGRLYEQYF
DNA: TGTGCCAGCAGCTTATCTAGCGGGAGGTTATACGAGCAGTACTTC
V: TRBV7-9
size: once
J: TRBJ2-7
D: TRBD2

CDR3: CASSLTGNGYEQYF
DNA: TGTGCCAGTAGTCTCACAGGGAACGGCTACGAGCAGTACTTC
V: TRBV19
size: -
J: TRBJ2-7
D: -

CDR3: CASSPSADPDNEQFF
DNA: TGTGCCAGCTCACCATCGGCCGACCCGGATAATGAGCAGTTCTTC
V: TRBV18
size: -
J: TRBJ2-1
D: -

CDR3: CASSIGQGASYEQYF
DNA: TGTGCCAGTAGTATCGGACAGGGGGCTTCCTACGAGCAGTACTTC
V: TRBV19
size: -
J: TRBJ2-7
D: TRBD1

CDR3: CAISDRQGARAFF
DNA: TGTGCCATCAGTGATCGGCAGGGGGCGAGGGCTTTCTTT
V: TRBV10-3
size: -
J: TRBJ1-1
D: TRBD1

CDR3: CASSGDTDTQYF
DNA: TGTGCCAGCAGCGGAGACACAGATACGCAGTATTTT
V: TRBV2
size: -
J: TRBJ2-3
D: -

CDR3: CASSLYQETQYF
DNA: TGCGCCAGCAGCTTGTACCAAGAGACCCAGTACTTC
V: TRBV5-1
size: once
J: TRBJ2-5
D: -

CDR3: CSARDRPLDTF
DNA: TGCAGTGCTAGAGATAGGCCTCTGGACACCTTC
V: TRBV20-1
size: -
J: TRBJ1-2
D: -

CDR3: CASSLIGYTEAFF
DNA: TGTGCCAGCAGTTTAATAGGGTACACTGAAGCTTTCTTT
V: TRBV27
size: -
J: TRBJ1-1
D: -

CDR3: CASSPPGQKRFEQYF
DNA: TGTGCCAGCAGCCCACCGGGACAGAAGAGGTTCGAGCAGTACTTC
V: TRBV28
size: -
J: TRBJ2-7
D: TRBD1

CDR3: CASSASGSSAEQYF
DNA: TGTGCCAGCAGCGCTAGCGGGAGTTCCGCCGAGCAGTACTTC
V: TRBV7-2
size: -
J: TRBJ2-7
D: TRBD2

CDR3: CASSPPRTYEQFF
DNA: TGTGCCAGCTCACCCCCGCGGACGTATGAGCAGTTCTTC
V: TRBV18
size: -
J: TRBJ2-1
D: -

CDR3: CASSPQGGGYTF
DNA: TGTGCCAGCAGCCCACAGGGGGGGGGCTACACCTTC
V: TRBV9
size: -
J: TRBJ1-2
D: TRBD1